The sequence of this T cell receptor beta chain was determined in a study of control samples from healthy donors and cancer patients. This clone appeared a single time. This CDR3 has 14 amino acids. CDR1 is GTSNPN, CDR2 SVGIG, per germline (reference sequence). V gave up 0 bases and J gave up 8 bases; unmatched junction bases: 6. Data came from immunoSEQ multiplex PCR; TCRdb stores just in-frame clones and leaves some out. This table has approximately 35,000 clones, 93% appearing once. The TCR was taken from a man between 40 and 49 years old with colorectal cancer. What was sequenced was PBMCs. The V call is TRBV30, the J call TRBJ1-4, with 7 bases that match TRBD1. The CDR3 DNA reads as TGTGCCTGGAGTGTACAGGGAGGGGGCGAAAAACTGTTTTTT. Its protein product is CAWSVQGGGEKLFF.